This entry lists 22 T cell receptor beta chains sequenced from one sample in a study of blood T cells in healthy people across ages. Alongside a J-beta primer mix, a sample-barcoded 5' primer served in a second PCR lasting roughly 6 to 11 cycles. TCRdb re-derived calls from the 5' RACE reads in MiXCR, one entry per CDR3 protein. The table has over 600,000 distinct CDR3 sequences, roughly three fifths seen once. Input material: blood. The source of these receptors is a man aged 35-49 years in good health.

This clonotype is a singleton in its sample. The chain uses TRBV24-1 and TRBJ2-3, with 9 bases that match TRBD1. The CDR3 contains 14 residues. J lost 6 bases, V lost 10 bases, and 10 bases had no gene match. Germline values: CDR1 KGHDR, CDR2 SFDVKD. CDR3 in DNA: TGTGCCACGACCGGGACAGGGTTGTCCGATACGCAGTATTTT. Amino acid sequence: CATTGTGLSDTQYF.

The chain uses TRBV5-1 and TRBJ1-1; 7 bases map to TRBD1. This CDR3 comprises 15 residues. The trim removed 0 bases at V and 5 bases at J, leaving 7 bases unmatched. Germline V gene sequence: CDR1 SGHRS, CDR2 YFSETQ. The CDR3 coding sequence is TGCGCCAGCAGCTTGGAGGAGGGGGCTGAGACTGAAGCTTTCTTT. Protein sequence: CASSLEEGAETEAFF. Full variable domain (missing parts from reference TRBV5-1 and TRBJ1-1): KAGVTQTPRYLIKTRGQQVTLSCSPISGHRSVSWYQQTPGQGLQFLFEYFSETQRNKGNFPGRFSGRQFSNSRSEMNVSTLELGDSALYLCASSLEEGAETEAFFGQGTRLTVV.

V gene TRBV20-1 combines with J gene TRBJ2-5, with 12 bases identical to TRBD1. V lost 3 bases, J lost 6 bases, and 8 bases stayed unmatched. Germline loops: CDR1 DFQATT, CDR2 SNEGSKA (reference sequence). The CDR3 consists of 15 residues. The CDR3 is CSASPSGTGGKTQYF. CDR3 nucleotide sequence: TGCAGTGCTAGCCCCTCCGGGACAGGGGGCAAGACCCAGTACTTC.

This clonotype was detected only once. The CDR3 DNA sequence: TGTGCCACCAGTGAGCGAGACAGGGGACCAACAGATACGCAGTATTTT. Protein: CATSERDRGPTDTQYF. The chain links TRBV24-1 to TRBJ2-3; 8 bases are shared with TRBD1. V dropped 4 bases and J dropped 3; count of bases not matched to a gene: 8. CDR3 size: 16 residues. The V gene's germline CDR1 is KGHDR and CDR2 SFDVKD.

The chain has TRBV20-1 and TRBJ2-7; D uncertain. TRBJ2-5 explains the end of the DNA better; the J call may be wrong. From germline, CDR1 is DFQATT and CDR2 SNEGSKA (reference sequence). The CDR3 extends over 15 amino acids. The CDR3: CSARDHAQSVETQYF. DNA of the CDR3: TGCAGTGCTAGAGATCATGCGCAGAGTGTTGAGACCCAGTACTTC.

The rearrangement joins TRBV6-8 to TRBJ2-5; weak D call: TRBD1 (6 bases). The CDR3 contains 14 residues. Germline CDR1 is MNHGY and CDR2 is SAAAGT. V lost 0 bases and J lost 11, with 16 bases in between. DNA of the CDR3: TGTGCCAGCAGTTACTCGGAGCCAGGGGATGAGCAGTACTTC. Translated, it gives CASSYSEPGDEQYF.

In this sample, this clonotype turned up a few times. V and J are TRBV7-2 and TRBJ2-5; D possibly corresponds to TRBD2 (6 bases). The CDR3 length is 15 residues. CDR1 and CDR2 (germline): SGHTA, FQGNSA. V lost 2 bases, J lost 3 bases, and 13 bases lay in between. CDR3 bases: TGTGCCAGCAGCTTATCTCCGGGAGTGGAAGAGACCCAGTACTTC. Its protein is CASSLSPGVEETQYF.

Ten or more counts support this clonotype. The chain couples TRBV13 to TRBJ1-6; unclear D gene. From germline, CDR1 is PRHDT and CDR2 FYEKMQ (reference sequence). V was clipped by 5 bases and J by 14 bases, with 19 bases between them. The CDR3 runs 14 residues. CDR3 in amino acids: CASSVAMEVESLHF. The CDR3 nucleotides read TGTGCCAGCAGCGTTGCGATGGAGGTCGAGTCCCTCCACTTT.

The sample holds a few counts of this clonotype. The chain couples TRBV7-2 to TRBJ2-1, with TRBD1 matching over 7 bases. Germline CDR1 is SGHTA and CDR2 is FQGNSA. The CDR3 sequence is 12 residues long. With V trimmed by 5 bases and J by 13 bases, 8 bases remained unmatched. CDR3 region: CASSAYRGDQFF. The CDR3 DNA is TGTGCCAGCAGCGCATACAGGGGCGATCAGTTCTTC.

CDR3 sequence: CASSRRTSGGLNEQYF. DNA of the CDR3: TGTGCCAGCAGTAGGAGGACTAGCGGGGGACTCAATGAGCAGTACTTC. The chain carries TRBV2 and TRBJ2-5; TRBD2 agrees at 13 bases. Germline CDR1 SNHLY, CDR2 FYNNEI. After removal of 5 bases from V and 11 bases from J, the junction contained 14 bases not matched to a gene. The CDR3 contains 16 residues.

This clonotype was seen a few times. The chain links TRBV13 to TRBJ2-1; TRBD2 matches 8 bases. Germline V gene data show CDR1 as PRHDT and CDR2 as FYEKMQ (reference sequence). V was pared by 3 bases and J by 7 bases, with 5 bases of the junction left unmatched. The CDR3 is made up of 14 amino acids. The CDR3 nucleotides are TGTGCCAGCAGCTTTGGGGGACTAGGTAATGAGCAGTTCTTC. Encoded protein: CASSFGGLGNEQFF.

In its sample, this clonotype was seen once. This chain joins TRBV28 and TRBJ1-5, with TRBD1 matching 9 bases. The CDR3 spans 16 residues. V was pared by 5 bases and J by 5 bases, with 10 bases of the junction left unmatched. Germline CDR1 reads MDHEN; CDR2 reads SYDVKM. The CDR3 loop is CASSPWTGAFHQPQHF. Here the CDR3 DNA reads TGTGCCAGCAGTCCTTGGACAGGGGCTTTTCATCAGCCCCAGCATTTT.

Comment on this clonotype: At one boundary the junction diverges from the germline segment, which might be a read error. CDR3 coding DNA: TGCAGTGCTAGGGCACCACAGATTTTCGGCTACACCTTT. Translating it yields CSARAPQIFGYTF. The V call is TRBV20-1, the J call TRBJ1-2, with no clear D. This CDR3 contains 13 residues. Germline V gene data show CDR1 as DFQATT and CDR2 as SNEGSKA (reference sequence).

The chain has TRBV4-1 and TRBJ2-7; TRBD1 agrees at 7 bases. This CDR3 has 15 residues. With V trimmed by 3 bases and J by 2 bases, 7 bases remained unmatched. CDR1 is MGHRA, CDR2 YSYEKL, per germline. CDR3 protein: CASSQPDRAAYEQYF. Here the CDR3 DNA reads TGCGCCAGCAGCCAGCCAGACAGGGCCGCCTACGAGCAGTACTTC.

The genes are TRBV5-1 and TRBJ2-7; D gene ambiguous. This CDR3 is 13 amino acids long. Trimming stripped 4 bases from V and 2 bases from J, with 10 bases between. Germline-derived CDR1 and CDR2 are SGHRS and YFSETQ. In DNA form, the CDR3 reads TGCGCCAGCAGCCGGACGCAAGCCTACGAGCAGTACTTC. As protein: CASSRTQAYEQYF.

A few counts support this clonotype. This chain joins TRBV20-1 and TRBJ2-1, with 9 bases aligning to TRBD2. Germline V gene sequence: CDR1 DFQATT, CDR2 SNEGSKA (reference sequence). With V trimmed by 5 bases and J by 9 bases, 11 bases remained unmatched. The CDR3 is 14 residues long. The chain's CDR3 is CSAPPPIAGAEQFF. CDR3 nucleotides: TGCAGTGCTCCCCCCCCTATAGCGGGAGCTGAGCAGTTCTTC.

This clonotype was recorded a few times. The chain carries TRBV29-1 and TRBJ2-5; D is perhaps TRBD2 (5 bases). V was cut by 3 bases and J by 3 bases, with 11 bases left in between. This CDR3 spans 13 amino acids. The germline V gene has CDR1 SQVTM and CDR2 ANQGSEA. The CDR3 is CSVEMWREETQYF. Written as DNA, the CDR3 is TGCAGCGTTGAGATGTGGCGGGAAGAGACCCAGTACTTC.

This clonotype was counted only a few times. V is TRBV6-5 and J is TRBJ2-5; no definite D call. The germline V gene has CDR1 MNHEY and CDR2 SVGAGI. This CDR3 contains 14 residues. V shed 8 bases and J shed 4 bases, with 17 bases lying between them. The DNA of the CDR3 is TGTGCCAGCGGGTCGCCCAGACTCGGAGAGACCCAGTACTTC. Its protein is CASGSPRLGETQYF.

V and J are TRBV20-1 and TRBJ2-6; the D gene is possibly TRBD1 (7 bases). Between the trimmed V and J ends, which lost 3 bases and 3 bases, there was a span of 12 bases. Germline-derived CDR1 and CDR2 are DFQATT and SNEGSKA (reference sequence). The CDR3 has 15 amino acids. CDR3 nucleotides: TGCAGTGCTAGCCCCCAGGGGGGTGGGGCCAACGTCCTGACTTTC. Protein product: CSASPQGGGANVLTF.

The chain's CDR3 is CASSPQRSAYGETQYF. The CDR3 nucleotides are TGTGCCAGCAGCCCCCAACGTTCCGCGTACGGTGAGACCCAGTACTTC. The chain employs TRBV11-3 and TRBJ2-4, with unresolved D. The DNA end favors TRBJ2-5, so the J call may be wrong. Germline CDR1 reads SGHNT; CDR2 reads YENEEA. The CDR3 is 16 residues long.

The chain employs TRBV9 and TRBJ1-1; TRBD1 matches at 7 bases. The germline CDR1 and CDR2 sequences are SGDLS and YYNGEE. CDR3 length: 18 residues. V lost 0 bases, J lost 2 bases, and 13 bases stayed unmatched. The CDR3 sequence is CASSVVLSGEGANTEAFF. As DNA, the CDR3 is TGTGCCAGCAGCGTAGTTTTGAGTGGAGAGGGGGCCAACACTGAAGCTTTCTTT.

The rearrangement uses TRBV7-2 and TRBJ2-5; no firm D call. The J call could be wrong; TRBJ2-7 is a better fit for the DNA end. Germline CDR1 and CDR2: SGHTA and FQGNSA. This CDR3 is 19 amino acids long. As DNA, the CDR3 is TGTGCCAGCAGCCTTAGATCGTTGGGTTCGGAACGGGTATTATACGAGCAGTACTTC. It is translated as CASSLRSLGSERVLYEQYF.